This is a list of T cell receptor beta chains from one sample in a study of a mutant IDH1 vaccine in newly diagnosed glioma. For these TCRs, the target antigens are not known. Assay: immunoSEQ multiplex PCR; the TCRdb copy retains only in-frame clones and omits some. Here the sample spans tens of thousands of clones, about two thirds being singletons. Sequenced here: peripheral blood mononuclear cells (PBMCs), sampled from a glioma patient whose treatment included an IDH1 peptide vaccine. The receptor source for this set is a man aged 40-49 years with glioma. Some clones in this sample may be carry-over from other donors' samples. Both conserved end residues are trimmed from each CDR3. Each record gives: V gene, J gene, CDR3 protein.

TRBV5-4	TRBJ2-3	ASSARRGAQTDTQY
TRBV5-1	TRBJ2-2	ASSSRDDTGELF
TRBV6-5	TRBJ1-4	ASSSGQEREKLF
TRBV5-4	TRBJ1-1	ASRGWGLNTEAF
TRBV4-2	TRBJ2-7	ASSQDPSRRGPYEQY
TRBV30	TRBJ1-5	AWTPGGSNQPQH
TRBV19	TRBJ1-2	ASSIDDIGYYGYT
TRBV19	TRBJ2-7	ATSLRAAREQY
TRBV9	TRBJ2-7	ASSVLTSGGEQY
TRBV19	TRBJ1-2	ASSRQRNYGYT
TRBV5-8	TRBJ2-7	ASSLRSGGAYEQY
TRBV2	TRBJ2-7	ASSDPGQGSDEQY
TRBV5-6	TRBJ1-5	ASSLFLSNQPQH
TRBV30	TRBJ2-1	AWSIGNEQF
TRBV6-5	TRBJ1-1	ASSSGTGTNTEAF
TRBV2	TRBJ2-5	ASSPGQGAWETQY
TRBV7-6	TRBJ2-7	ASSVDRDSYEQY
TRBV7-9	TRBJ1-3	ASRRQGRASSGNTIY
TRBV5-6	TRBJ2-5	ASSSGLGQETQY
TRBV4-1	TRBJ1-1	ASSQEYHSNTEAF
TRBV5-1	TRBJ1-3	ASSRNRNGNTIY
TRBV6-5	TRBJ1-1	ASSYGRWTEAF
TRBV30	TRBJ2-6	AWIPGNQGVLT
TRBV5-1	TRBJ2-7	ASSHTELAYEQY
TRBV2	TRBJ2-7	ASGYSYEQY
TRBV2	TRBJ1-4	ATRQGLGEKLF
TRBV2	TRBJ2-7	ASSGDNYEQY
TRBV5-4	TRBJ2-5	ASSDRGLAGGETQY
TRBV2	TRBJ1-6	ASRASGTLASPLH
TRBV20-1	TRBJ2-5	SAIRAETQY
TRBV19	TRBJ2-7	ASSDTGGVNEQY
TRBV5-1	TRBJ2-3	ASSRTSSTDTQY
TRBV30	TRBJ2-5	AWNRQGARETQY
TRBV4-1	TRBJ2-1	ASSQGTGDEQF
TRBV30	TRBJ1-6	AWSVYRSPLH
TRBV27	TRBJ2-7	ASSLVGQGFPSYEQY
TRBV13	TRBJ2-7	ASSLRQDPYEQY